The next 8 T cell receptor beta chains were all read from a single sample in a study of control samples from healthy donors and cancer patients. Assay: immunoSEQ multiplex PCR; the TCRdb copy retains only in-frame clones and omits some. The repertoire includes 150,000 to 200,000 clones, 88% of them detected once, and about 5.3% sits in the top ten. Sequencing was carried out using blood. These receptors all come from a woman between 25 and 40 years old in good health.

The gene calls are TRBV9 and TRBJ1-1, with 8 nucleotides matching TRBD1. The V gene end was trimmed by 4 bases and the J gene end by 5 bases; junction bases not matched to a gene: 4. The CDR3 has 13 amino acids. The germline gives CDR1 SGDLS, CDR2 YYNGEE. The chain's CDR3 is CASSTRTGTEAFF. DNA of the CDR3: TGTGCCAGCAGCACCCGGACAGGGACTGAAGCTTTCTTT. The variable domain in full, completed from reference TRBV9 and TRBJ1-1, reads DSGVTQTPKHLITATGQRVTLRCSPRSGDLSVYWYQQSLDQGLQFLIQYYNGEERAKGNILERFSAQQFPDLHSELNLSSLELGDSALYFCASSTRTGTEAFFGQGTRLTVV.

The CDR3 protein is CASRRQGGNTGELFF. CDR3 bases: TGTGCCAGCAGGAGACAGGGGGGCAACACCGGGGAGCTGTTTTTT. The V gene is TRBV11-2, the J gene TRBJ2-2; TRBD1 agrees at 9 bases. The CDR3 sequence is 15 residues long. CDR1 is SGHAT, CDR2 FQNNGV, per germline. Losses at the gene ends were 6 bases for V and 2 bases for J; bases not matched to a gene: 4.

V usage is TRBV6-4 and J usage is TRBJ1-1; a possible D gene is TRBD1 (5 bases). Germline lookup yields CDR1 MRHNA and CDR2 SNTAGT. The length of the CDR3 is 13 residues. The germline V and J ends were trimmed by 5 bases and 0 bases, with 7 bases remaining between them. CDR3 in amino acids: CASSPGLNTEAFF. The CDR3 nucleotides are TGTGCCAGCAGTCCGGGACTGAACACTGAAGCTTTCTTT.

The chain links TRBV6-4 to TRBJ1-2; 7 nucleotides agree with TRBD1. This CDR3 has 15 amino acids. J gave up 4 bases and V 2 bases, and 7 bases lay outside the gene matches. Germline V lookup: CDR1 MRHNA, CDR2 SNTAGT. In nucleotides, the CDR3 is TGTGCCAGCAGTGACCCCGGACAGGCATTCTATGGCTACACCTTC. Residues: CASSDPGQAFYGYTF.

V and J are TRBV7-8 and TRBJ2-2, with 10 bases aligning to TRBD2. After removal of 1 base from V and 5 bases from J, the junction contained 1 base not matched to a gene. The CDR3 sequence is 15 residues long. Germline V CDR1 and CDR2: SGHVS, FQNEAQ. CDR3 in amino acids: CASSLGAGGTGELFF. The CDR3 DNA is TGTGCCAGCAGCTTAGGAGCGGGGGGGACCGGGGAGCTGTTTTTT.

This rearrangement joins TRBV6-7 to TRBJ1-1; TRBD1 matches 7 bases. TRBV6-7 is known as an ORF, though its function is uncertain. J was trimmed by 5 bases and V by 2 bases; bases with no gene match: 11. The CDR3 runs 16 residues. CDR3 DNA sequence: TGTGCCAGCAGTTACACGGAACAGGGGTCGGAGACTGAAGCTTTCTTT. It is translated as CASSYTEQGSETEAFF.

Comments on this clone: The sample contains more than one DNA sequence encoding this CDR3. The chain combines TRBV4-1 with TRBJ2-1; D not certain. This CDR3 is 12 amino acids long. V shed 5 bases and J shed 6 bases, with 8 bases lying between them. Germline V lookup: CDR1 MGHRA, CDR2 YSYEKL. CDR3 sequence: CASSYRGNEQFF. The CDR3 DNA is TGCGCCAGCAGCTATAGAGGCAATGAGCAGTTCTTC.

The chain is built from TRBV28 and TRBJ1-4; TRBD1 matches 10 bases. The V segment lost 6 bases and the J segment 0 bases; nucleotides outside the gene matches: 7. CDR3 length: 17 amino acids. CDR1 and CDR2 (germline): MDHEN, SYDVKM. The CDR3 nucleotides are TGTGCCAGCAGAAGCCCGGGACAGGGGTCAACTAATGAAAAACTGTTTTTT. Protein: CASRSPGQGSTNEKLFF. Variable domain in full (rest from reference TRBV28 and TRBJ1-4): DVKVTQSSRYLVKRTGEKVFLECVQDMDHENMFWYRQDPGLGLRLIYFSYDVKMKEKGDIPEGYSVSREKKERFSLILESASTNQTSMYLCASRSPGQGSTNEKLFFGSGTQLSVL.